The 25 T cell receptor beta chains presented below share a single source sample, sequenced in a study of beta chain features in type 1 diabetes. Isolated RNA was reverse transcribed in full, so expressed TCRB transcripts were sequenced. The protocol was immunoSEQ multiplex PCR, while the TCRdb copy is restricted to in-frame clones and leaves out a portion. This table has hundreds of thousands of clones, under 70% appearing once. Material: naive CD4+ T cells from blood. Receptors were obtained from a man aged 30 to 45 in good health.

The chain joins TRBV11-2 to TRBJ2-3, with no clear D. Germline V gene data show CDR1 as SGHAT and CDR2 as FQNNGV. This CDR3 spans 11 amino acids. Trimming left V 0 bases short and J 6 bases short, with 1 base between. The CDR3 sequence: CASSLEDTQYF. The CDR3, as DNA: TGTGCCAGCAGCTTAGAGGATACGCAGTATTTT.

This chain joins TRBV16 and TRBJ2-4; TRBD1 agrees at 9 bases. Per germline, CDR1 KGHSY and CDR2 FQNENV. CDR3 length equals 15 residues. With 4 bases clipped from V and 7 bases from J, the junction kept 8 bases outside the gene matches. The chain's CDR3 is CASSLSGTGSNIQYF. The CDR3 region has the DNA TGTGCCAGCAGCCTCTCCGGGACAGGGTCCAACATTCAGTACTTC.

CDR3 nucleotides: TGCAGCGTTGGGACCGTAAGCAGCGGGGAGCTGTTTTTT. This translates into CSVGTVSSGELFF. The J gene is TRBJ2-2, the V gene TRBV29-1; D is uncertain. The CDR3 is 13 amino acids. CDR1 and CDR2 from the germline V gene are SQVTM and ANQGSEA. Trimming stripped 4 bases from V and 7 bases from J, with 13 bases between.

Remarks on this clone: Other DNA sequences of this sample code for an identical CDR3. The chain links TRBV30 to TRBJ1-5, with D possibly TRBD1 on 6 matching bases. Looked up from germline, CDR1 is GTSNPN and CDR2 is SVGIG (reference sequence). Deletions cut 4 bases from V and 2 bases from J, with 6 bases between. This CDR3 region has 12 residues. The DNA for the CDR3 is TGTGCCTGGAACAGGGGCAATCAGCCCCAGCATTTT. Protein sequence: CAWNRGNQPQHF. Using reference TRBV30 and TRBJ1-5 for the parts outside the CDR3, the full variable domain is SQTIHQWPATLVQPVGSPLSLECTVEGTSNPNLYWYRQAAGRGLQLLFYSVGIGQISSEVPQNLSASRPQDRQFILSSKKLLLSDSGFYLCAWNRGNQPQHFGDGTRLSIL.

This clone was observed a few times. CDR3: CSVTPGPTDTQYF. The CDR3 DNA reads TGCAGCGTGACACCCGGACCCACAGATACGCAGTATTTT. The chain joins TRBV29-1 to TRBJ2-3, with D uncertain. This CDR3 has 13 residues. Per germline, CDR1 SQVTM and CDR2 ANQGSEA. The V gene lost 6 bases and the J gene lost 2 bases, with 12 bases spanning the gap.

This chain links TRBV7-8 with TRBJ1-2, with D maybe TRBD1 (5 bases). The length of the CDR3 is 16 residues. Germline V gene lookup returns CDR1 SGHVS and CDR2 FQNEAQ. V dropped 0 bases and J dropped 6 bases, with 17 bases sitting between them. CDR3: CASSLALSGEWNGYTF. The CDR3 DNA reads TGTGCCAGCAGCTTAGCGCTCTCGGGGGAATGGAATGGCTACACCTTC. The variable domain in full, completed from reference TRBV7-8 and TRBJ1-2, reads GAGVSQSPRYKVAKRGQDVALRCDPISGHVSLFWYQQALGQGPEFLTYFQNEAQLDKSGLPSDRFFAERPEGSVSTLKIQRTQQEDSAVYLCASSLALSGEWNGYTFGSGTRLTVV.

This sequence joins TRBV7-2 and TRBJ2-5; D is undetermined. Germline CDR1 reads SGHTA; CDR2 reads FQGNSA. The CDR3 covers 13 residues. The ends were cut back, 6 bases at V and 1 base at J, with 9 bases in the middle. CDR3 amino acids: CASRLTVQETQYF. CDR3 DNA sequence: TGTGCCAGCAGGCTCACGGTCCAAGAGACCCAGTACTTC.

This rearrangement joins TRBV10-3 to TRBJ2-3; weak D call: TRBD1 (6 bases). V lost 0 bases and J lost 1, with 17 bases in between. CDR1 and CDR2 from the germline V gene are ENHRY and SYGVKD. The CDR3 totals 18 residues. This CDR3 is CAISESHAGEGGTDTQYF. The CDR3 region has the DNA TGTGCCATCAGTGAGTCTCATGCAGGGGAAGGTGGCACAGATACGCAGTATTTT.

V and J are TRBV18 and TRBJ2-7; D not resolved. Deletions cut 3 bases from V and 2 bases from J, with 14 bases between. The CDR3 runs to 15 residues. Germline V lookup: CDR1 KGHSH, CDR2 LQKENI. The CDR3 DNA is TGTGCCAGCTCACCTGGAAAGGGCTCTCCCTACGAGCAGTACTTC. Translation: CASSPGKGSPYEQYF.

The rearrangement links TRBV25-1 to TRBJ2-7; D uncertain. V was trimmed by 4 bases and J by 2 bases, leaving 12 bases between them. This CDR3 contains 14 residues. Germline V CDR1 and CDR2: MGHDK, SYGVNS. As DNA, the CDR3 is TGTGCCAGCAGTGCCGACTTACGAGCCTACGAGCAGTACTTC. Translating gives CASSADLRAYEQYF.

V usage is TRBV30 and J usage is TRBJ2-5; TRBD2 might be the D (5 bases). V was trimmed by 7 bases and J by 3 bases, leaving 21 bases between them. In germline, CDR1 is GTSNPN, CDR2 SVGIG (reference sequence). The CDR3 loop spans 15 amino acids. CDR3 coding DNA: TGTGCCTTTAGTTTGGGTGGGCTAGCTAAAGAGACCCAGTACTTC. Protein sequence: CAFSLGGLAKETQYF.

The chain has TRBV10-3 and TRBJ2-7; D unresolved. The CDR3 loop spans 13 amino acids. Between the trimmed V and J ends, which lost 0 bases and 9 bases, there was a span of 12 bases. CDR1 is ENHRY and CDR2 is SYGVKD in the germline V gene. DNA of the CDR3: TGTGCCATCAGTGAGTCGTCAGGTCTGTGGCAGTACTTC. The encoded protein is CAISESSGLWQYF.

This chain links TRBV30 with TRBJ2-1; D possibly uses TRBD1 or TRBD2 (6 bases each). In germline, CDR1 is GTSNPN, CDR2 SVGIG (reference sequence). The CDR3 covers 14 residues. The V gene lost 5 bases and the J gene lost 8 bases, with 19 bases spanning the gap. The CDR3 loop reads CAWGTLGLLDEQFF. DNA of the CDR3: TGTGCCTGGGGGACATTGGGACTTCTCGATGAGCAGTTCTTC.

J is TRBJ2-5 and V is TRBV9; D remains unclear. This CDR3 has 14 amino acids. In germline, CDR1 is SGDLS, CDR2 YYNGEE. V was trimmed by 1 base and J by 4 bases, leaving 11 bases between them. CDR3 DNA sequence: TGTGCCAGCAGCGTACACCTTTCGGGAGAGACCCAGTACTTC. Translating it yields CASSVHLSGETQYF.

This chain links TRBV27 with TRBJ2-2; no definite D call. The CDR3 sequence is 15 residues long. CDR1 is MNHEY and CDR2 is SMNVEV in the germline V gene (reference sequence). Trimming shortened V by 1 base and J by 2 bases, and 8 bases separated the two germline ends. The CDR3 protein is CASSLFLLNTGELFF. In DNA form, the CDR3 reads TGTGCCAGCAGTTTATTTCTGCTTAACACCGGGGAGCTGTTTTTT.

The V and J genes are TRBV29-1 and TRBJ2-2; D unclear. The CDR3 is 12 residues long. Per germline, CDR1 SQVTM and CDR2 ANQGSEA. Trimming stripped 7 bases from V and 5 bases from J, with 11 bases between. In DNA, the CDR3 is TGCAGCGGCTTAAGGGTGACCGGGGAGCTGTTTTTT. It encodes CSGLRVTGELFF.

Only a few counts were recorded for this clone. V usage is TRBV27 and J usage is TRBJ2-7, with D tentatively TRBD2 (5 bases). Germline assignment: CDR1 MNHEY and CDR2 SMNVEV (reference sequence). The CDR3 runs to 14 residues. Trimming cost V 5 bases and J 5 bases, with 16 bases left between them. The CDR3 loop reads CASSVTFEGDEQYF. In DNA, the CDR3 is TGTGCCAGCAGTGTCACCTTTGAGGGAGACGAGCAGTACTTC.

The chain is built from TRBV15 and TRBJ2-1; D could derive from TRBD1 or TRBD2 (6 bases each). Germline loops: CDR1 LNHNV, CDR2 YYDKDF (reference sequence). The CDR3 is 15 residues long. Between the trimmed V and J ends, which lost 0 bases and 5 bases, there was a span of 11 bases. CDR3 nucleotide sequence: TGTGCCACCAGCAGAGATCGGGGGCTCGACAATGAGCAGTTCTTC. It encodes CATSRDRGLDNEQFF.

The chain uses TRBV29-1 and TRBJ2-1; D remains unclear. CDR3 length: 14 amino acids. V was trimmed by 5 bases and J by 0 bases, leaving 11 bases between them. Per the germline V gene, CDR1 is SQVTM and CDR2 is ANQGSEA. CDR3 loop: CSVLGMSSYNEQFF. CDR3 DNA: TGCAGCGTTCTGGGAATGAGCTCCTACAATGAGCAGTTCTTC.

The chain joins TRBV30 to TRBJ2-2; D is unresolved. The V gene lost 0 bases and the J gene lost 3 bases, with 5 bases spanning the gap. Germline V gene data show CDR1 as GTSNPN and CDR2 as SVGIG (reference sequence). The CDR3 sequence is 13 residues long. As DNA, the CDR3 is TGTGCCTGGAGTGTACAGTACACCGGGGAGCTGTTTTTT. Translating it yields CAWSVQYTGELFF.

In this sample, this clone turned up a few times. The genes are TRBV29-1 and TRBJ2-1; 11 bases line up with TRBD2. V was clipped by 5 bases and J by 7 bases; unmatched bases: 4. The V gene's germline CDR1 is SQVTM and CDR2 ANQGSEA. CDR3 length: 13 amino acids. The DNA of the CDR3 is TGCAGCGTTACTAGCGGGAGAAGGAATGAGCAGTTCTTC. Protein: CSVTSGRRNEQFF.

This clone was seen more than once but under ten times. The chain links TRBV29-1 to TRBJ2-6, with D perhaps matching TRBD1 (6 bases). The V gene's germline CDR1 is SQVTM and CDR2 ANQGSEA. The CDR3 is 13 residues long. Trimming left V 7 bases short and J 4 bases short, with 11 bases between. CDR3 nucleotides: TGCAGCGCACAGGGTACAGGGGCCAACGTCCTGACTTTC. Its translation is CSAQGTGANVLTF.

V is TRBV7-8 and J is TRBJ2-3; the match to TRBD1 covers 9 bases. Per germline, CDR1 SGHVS and CDR2 FQNEAQ. The CDR3 spans 15 residues. With 4 bases clipped from V and 2 bases from J, the junction kept 4 bases outside the gene matches. The CDR3 nucleotides read TGTGCCAGCAGCTCGGGACAGGGCCTCACAGATACGCAGTATTTT. It specifies CASSSGQGLTDTQYF.

This clone appeared a few times. V gene TRBV29-1 combines with J gene TRBJ2-7; no reliable D call. CDR1 is SQVTM and CDR2 is ANQGSEA in the germline V gene. The CDR3 length is 13 residues. V was pared by 4 bases and J by 5 bases, with 15 bases between. In nucleotides, the CDR3 is TGCAGCGTTGGGTACCGATTGGGCAACGAGCAGTACTTC. It specifies CSVGYRLGNEQYF.

This rearrangement joins TRBV7-2 to TRBJ1-1, with D uncertain. This CDR3 contains 12 residues. Germline CDR1 reads SGHTA; CDR2 reads FQGNSA. Between the trimmed V and J ends, which lost 3 bases and 3 bases, there was a span of 5 bases. This chain's CDR3 is CASSFQHTEAFF. The CDR3, as DNA: TGTGCCAGCAGCTTCCAGCACACTGAAGCTTTCTTT.